This paragraph covers one TCR beta chain sequence. Germline loops: CDR1 SQVTM, CDR2 ANQGSEA. This CDR3 spans 15 amino acids. The V and J ends lost 6 bases and 2 bases respectively, with 17 bases between them. In Cohort 3, a recovered donor had either two negative PCRs, clearance, or symptom resolution. These data are taken from a study of blood T cell repertoires in COVID-19. On the study more broadly: From T cells, B-cell-depleted T cells, or PBMCs came the material, which was cDNA or gDNA.

Original data processing: From reference gene primer amplification, estimates of nucleated cell counts were derived. Using immunoSEQ multiplex PCR, the repertoire was profiled, and TCRdb retains in-frame clones only, with some absent. The V and J calls and clone size were taken over from that table, and D and trimming were inferred from the DNA. The sample consists of about 250,000 clones, approximately 90% of them appearing once. Material for sequencing was PBMCs or T cells enriched from blood (not recorded which). V is TRBV29-1 and J is TRBJ2-1; D uncertain. This TCR came from a woman younger than 30 who had recovered from COVID-19. The CDR3 coding sequence is TGCAGCGTGGCCCCCGTCCTGGGCACCTACAATGAGCAGTTCTTC. Translating it yields CSVAPVLGTYNEQFF.